One and the same sample provided the 32 T cell receptor beta chains below, sequenced in a study of blood T cell repertoires in COVID-19. The table came from immunoSEQ multiplex PCR; TCRdb's copy has only in-frame clones and leaves some out. Of tens of thousands of clones in the sample, roughly 84% were seen once. Sequences were obtained from peripheral blood. The receptor set was obtained from a man aged 45-65 years with active COVID-19.

CDR3 nucleotides: TGTGCCAGCAGCCCGACAGGGGGAGCTGGAAACACCATATATTTT. It codes for CASSPTGGAGNTIYF. The rearrangement uses TRBV5-4 and TRBJ1-3; 9 nucleotides match TRBD1. V lost 4 bases, J lost 2 bases, and 4 bases stayed unmatched. This CDR3 is built from 15 residues. In germline, CDR1 is SGHNT, CDR2 YYREEE (reference sequence).

This sequence joins TRBV6-5 and TRBJ2-7; 8 bases align to TRBD2. This CDR3 has 14 amino acids. Trimming removed 6 bases from V and 6 bases from J; junction bases left unmatched: 10. Germline CDR1 reads MNHEY; CDR2 reads SVGAGI. CDR3 in DNA: TGTGCCAGCAGGACGGGACTAGGGATCTCCGAGCAGTACTTC. This encodes CASRTGLGISEQYF.

This chain links TRBV5-1 with TRBJ1-1, with no clear D. The CDR3 is 14 amino acids. Germline lookup yields CDR1 SGHRS and CDR2 YFSETQ. V was pared by 1 base and J by 1 base, with 8 bases between. The CDR3 sequence: CASSLNGENTEAFF. CDR3 sequence (DNA): TGCGCCAGCAGCTTGAACGGTGAGAACACTGAAGCTTTCTTT.

The chain employs TRBV2 and TRBJ2-7, with 14 bases fitting TRBD2. The CDR3 covers 16 residues. The V gene's germline CDR1 is SNHLY and CDR2 FYNNEI. J was trimmed by 4 bases and V by 2 bases; bases with no gene match: 4. CDR3 region: CASSEPGLAGEYEQYF. CDR3 nucleotide sequence: TGTGCCAGCAGTGAACCGGGACTAGCGGGAGAATACGAGCAGTACTTC. Based on the CDR3 plus reference TRBV2 and TRBJ2-7, the full variable domain is EPEVTQTPSHQVTQMGQEVILRCVPISNHLYFYWYRQILGQKVEFLVSFYNNEISEKSEIFDDQFSVERPDGSNFTLKIRSTKLEDSAMYFCASSEPGLAGEYEQYFGPGTRLTVT.

This clone appeared a single time. V gene TRBV4-1 combines with J gene TRBJ2-7; possible D gene TRBD2, 5 bases. This CDR3 is built from 16 residues. Deletions cut 0 bases from V and 1 base from J, with 13 bases between. Germline CDR1 and CDR2: MGHRA and YSYEKL. The CDR3 is CASSQDSAAGSYEQYF. As DNA, the CDR3 is TGCGCCAGCAGCCAAGATTCGGCGGCGGGTTCCTACGAGCAGTACTTC.

J is TRBJ2-1 and V is TRBV19; D may be TRBD2 (6 bases). CDR1 and CDR2 (germline): LNHDA, SQIVND (reference sequence). The CDR3 sequence is 12 residues long. Deletions cut 6 bases from V and 11 bases from J, with 14 bases between. In DNA form, the CDR3 reads TGTGCCAGTAGGGGCGGGGCCATGAAGCAGTTCTTC. It codes for CASRGGAMKQFF. The full variable domain, completed using reference TRBV19 and TRBJ2-1, is DGGITQSPKYLFRKEGQNVTLSCEQNLNHDAMYWYRQDPGQGLRLIYYSQIVNDFQKGDIAEGYSVSREKKESFPLTVTSAQKNPTAFYLCASRGGAMKQFFGPGTRLTVL.

This rearrangement joins TRBV28 to TRBJ1-4, with TRBD1 identical over 10 bases. The CDR3 totals 14 residues. Germline CDR1 is MDHEN and CDR2 is SYDVKM. The trim removed 5 bases at V and 7 bases at J, leaving 4 bases unmatched. This CDR3 is CASSLDRGREKLFF. CDR3 coding DNA: TGTGCCAGCAGTCTTGACAGGGGGCGTGAAAAACTGTTTTTT.

This chain joins TRBV29-1 and TRBJ2-1; 7 bases align to TRBD1. CDR1 and CDR2 from the germline V gene are SQVTM and ANQGSEA. The CDR3 is 14 residues long. The J segment lost 1 base and the V segment lost 7 bases, leaving 7 bases of the junction unmatched. CDR3 nucleotide sequence: TGCAGCGCAAAACAGGGGAAATCCTACAATGAGCAGTTCTTC. Translation: CSAKQGKSYNEQFF.

The chain joins TRBV30 to TRBJ1-1; D possibly corresponds to TRBD1 (5 bases). The CDR3 sequence is 12 residues long. Germline V gene data show CDR1 as GTSNPN and CDR2 as SVGIG (reference sequence). Deletions cut 4 bases from V and 8 bases from J, with 14 bases between. DNA for the CDR3: TGTGCCTGGACGGTCAATTCAGGGGAAGCTTTCTTT. This sequence encodes CAWTVNSGEAFF. The complete variable domain, with remaining parts taken from reference TRBV30 and TRBJ1-1, reads SQTIHQWPATLVQPVGSPLSLECTVEGTSNPNLYWYRQAAGRGLQLLFYSVGIGQISSEVPQNLSASRPQDRQFILSSKKLLLSDSGFYLCAWTVNSGEAFFGQGTRLTVV.

The gene calls are TRBV4-1 and TRBJ1-4; D is unclear. Germline CDR1 and CDR2: MGHRA and YSYEKL. Trimming pared 4 bases from V and 2 bases from J, leaving 17 bases between. The CDR3 length is 17 residues. CDR3 coding DNA: TGCGCCAGCAGCCTATTCAGAGGGCTTTACACTAATGAAAAACTGTTTTTT. Its protein is CASSLFRGLYTNEKLFF.

This clone has only one observation. J is TRBJ2-7 and V is TRBV6-1; TRBD1 agrees at 9 bases. This CDR3 has 14 residues. CDR1 is MNHNS, CDR2 SASEGT, per germline. V dropped 3 bases and J dropped 5; count of bases not matched to a gene: 5. The DNA for the CDR3 is TGTGCCAGCAGTGAGGGGACAGGGCCGGACGAGCAGTACTTC. Its protein product is CASSEGTGPDEQYF.

V usage is TRBV9 and J usage is TRBJ2-3; D uncertain. Trimming stripped 1 base from V and 6 bases from J, with 9 bases between. The germline V gene encodes CDR1 SGDLS and CDR2 YYNGEE. There are 13 residues in the CDR3. CDR3 residues: CASSVYMSDTQYF. The CDR3 region has the DNA TGTGCCAGCAGCGTATATATGAGTGATACGCAGTATTTT.

The V and J genes are TRBV18 and TRBJ2-5; possible D gene TRBD1, 6 bases. V was cut by 5 bases and J by 2 bases, with 15 bases left in between. The CDR3 loop spans 15 amino acids. The V gene's germline CDR1 is KGHSH and CDR2 LQKENI. Written as DNA, the CDR3 is TGTGCCAGCTCAGAACGGACAGCACAGCAAGAGACCCAGTACTTC. Amino acids: CASSERTAQQETQYF.

This clone was recorded a few times. V and J are TRBV24-1 and TRBJ2-1, with 9 bases fitting TRBD1. The CDR3 is 15 amino acids. The germline V gene encodes CDR1 KGHDR and CDR2 SFDVKD. Trimming cost V 4 bases and J 9 bases; bases outside gene matches: 9. CDR3 DNA sequence: TGTGCCACCAGTGACACCGGGACAGGGACCCCTGAGCAGTTCTTC. It codes for CATSDTGTGTPEQFF.

The CDR3 nucleotides read TGCAGCGTTGAAACCTCCGGACTAGCGGGGGGTGGGCTGTTTTTT. Protein sequence: CSVETSGLAGGGLFF. V gene TRBV29-1 combines with J gene TRBJ2-2; 14 bases fit TRBD2. V shed 2 bases and J 13 bases; nucleotides not matched to a gene: 9. In germline, CDR1 is SQVTM, CDR2 ANQGSEA. The CDR3 covers 15 residues.

This clone was seen a handful of times. The gene calls are TRBV19 and TRBJ2-5; weak D call: TRBD2 (6 bases). The V gene lost 5 bases and the J gene lost 5 bases, with 12 bases spanning the gap. The CDR3 length is 13 residues. The germline CDR1 and CDR2 sequences are LNHDA and SQIVND (reference sequence). CDR3 sequence reads: CASSVLAMETQYF. DNA for the CDR3: TGTGCCAGTAGTGTTCTAGCGATGGAGACCCAGTACTTC.

This chain uses TRBV30 with TRBJ2-1; 9 nucleotides agree with TRBD2. There are 17 residues in the CDR3. With V trimmed by 2 bases and J by 7 bases, 15 bases remained unmatched. Germline V lookup: CDR1 GTSNPN, CDR2 SVGIG (reference sequence). CDR3 loop: CAWSRMGAGGPRNEQFF. CDR3 coding DNA: TGTGCCTGGAGTCGCATGGGAGCGGGAGGCCCTAGAAATGAGCAGTTCTTC.

This chain connects TRBV28 to TRBJ1-5; weak D call: TRBD1 (5 bases). Trimming left V 4 bases short and J 1 base short, with 14 bases between. The CDR3 has 16 amino acids. In germline, CDR1 is MDHEN, CDR2 SYDVKM. The CDR3 region is CASSSFPDRSNQPQHF. Written as DNA, the CDR3 is TGTGCCAGCAGTTCTTTTCCCGACAGAAGCAATCAGCCCCAGCATTTT. The full variable domain, with the rest looked up from reference TRBV28 and TRBJ1-5, is DVKVTQSSRYLVKRTGEKVFLECVQDMDHENMFWYRQDPGLGLRLIYFSYDVKMKEKGDIPEGYSVSREKKERFSLILESASTNQTSMYLCASSSFPDRSNQPQHFGDGTRLSIL.

CDR3 loop: CASSLLVAGGTEAFF. The CDR3 DNA reads as TGTGCCAGCAGCTTACTCGTTGCGGGTGGGACTGAAGCTTTCTTT. The chain couples TRBV7-2 to TRBJ1-1; D gene unclear. Germline-derived CDR1 and CDR2 are SGHTA and FQGNSA. The V gene lost 2 bases and the J gene lost 5 bases, with 15 bases spanning the gap. The CDR3 runs 15 residues.

This clone was recorded once. CDR3 coding DNA: TGTGCCAGCAGTTACCCATCCAGGGGTCGGGACACCTCCTACGAGCAGTACTTC. This codes for CASSYPSRGRDTSYEQYF. This rearrangement joins TRBV6-2 or TRBV6-3 to TRBJ2-7; a weak D match, TRBD1 (6 bases). CDR3 length: 18 amino acids. Trimming took off 2 bases at V and 0 bases at J, with 20 bases between the two ends. Germline V lookup: CDR1 MNHEY, CDR2 SVGEGT.

CDR3 protein: CASSFQGPTEAFF. As DNA, the CDR3 is TGTGCCAGCAGCTTCCAGGGGCCGACTGAAGCTTTCTTT. This chain joins TRBV5-6 and TRBJ1-1, with D perhaps matching TRBD1 (6 bases). Trimming shortened V by 2 bases and J by 5 bases, and 10 bases separated the two germline ends. Germline CDR1 SGHDT, CDR2 YYEEEE. The CDR3 consists of 13 residues. Complete variable domain (other parts from reference TRBV5-6 and TRBJ1-1): DAGVTQSPTHLIKTRGQQVTLRCSPKSGHDTVSWYQQALGQGPQFIFQYYEEEERQRGNFPDRFSGHQFPNYSSELNVNALLLGDSALYLCASSFQGPTEAFFGQGTRLTVV.

This clone was seen only a few times. The genes are TRBV5-1 and TRBJ2-7; D possibly corresponds to TRBD2 (5 bases). V dropped 0 bases and J dropped 7 bases, with 8 bases sitting between them. Germline V lookup: CDR1 SGHRS, CDR2 YFSETQ. The CDR3 is 12 amino acids. CDR3 amino acids: CASSLDWREQYF. The CDR3 DNA is TGCGCCAGCAGCTTGGATTGGAGGGAGCAGTACTTC.

The CDR3 spells CASSIDLEPQHF. DNA of the CDR3: TGTGCCAGTAGTATAGACCTAGAGCCCCAGCATTTT. V gene TRBV19 combines with J gene TRBJ1-5; D gene ambiguous. CDR3 size: 12 residues. V lost 0 bases, J lost 8 bases, and 5 bases lay in between. Germline V CDR1 and CDR2: LNHDA, SQIVND (reference sequence).

This clone appeared a few times. The chain couples TRBV6-1 to TRBJ1-3; 11 bases are a match to TRBD1. The CDR3 runs 17 residues. Germline V gene lookup returns CDR1 MNHNS and CDR2 SASEGT. Unmatched junction bases numbered 3, after V lost 2 bases and J lost 0 bases. In nucleotides, the CDR3 is TGTGCCAGCAGTGAAAAGGGGACAGGGGGCTCTGGAAACACCATATATTTT. Its translation is CASSEKGTGGSGNTIYF.

This chain links TRBV27 with TRBJ1-6, with TRBD1 matching 9 bases. The CDR3 extends over 16 amino acids. V trimming: 3 bases; J trimming: 6 bases; junction bases outside the gene matches: 6. Germline CDR1 and CDR2: MNHEY and SMNVEV (reference sequence). CDR3 sequence (DNA): TGTGCCAGCAGTTTTTCACAGGGGGCGCGTAATTCACCCCTCCACTTT. Protein: CASSFSQGARNSPLHF.

The V and J genes are TRBV11-1 and TRBJ2-5; D may be TRBD2 (6 bases). The germline V gene encodes CDR1 SGHAT and CDR2 FQDESV (reference sequence). Deletions cut 0 bases from V and 0 bases from J, with 11 bases between. This CDR3 is built from 16 residues. In DNA form, the CDR3 reads TGTGCCAGCAGCTTAGCATTCGGGGGTTACCAAGAGACCCAGTACTTC. This translates into CASSLAFGGYQETQYF.

The CDR3 region is CASSADRANSYEQYF. The CDR3 DNA reads TGTGCCAGTAGTGCGGACAGGGCCAATTCCTACGAGCAGTACTTC. This chain connects TRBV19 to TRBJ2-7, with TRBD1 matching 8 bases. The CDR3 totals 15 residues. Germline assignment: CDR1 LNHDA and CDR2 SQIVND (reference sequence). J lost 1 base, V lost 5 bases, and 7 bases had no gene match.

The rearrangement joins TRBV28 to TRBJ2-5, with 8 nucleotides matching TRBD2. The junction had 14 bases not matched to a gene; V was cut back by 6 bases and J by 5 bases. Per the germline V gene, CDR1 is MDHEN and CDR2 is SYDVKM. The CDR3 is 16 amino acids. The CDR3 sequence: CASSLWRVAGRETQYF. The CDR3 DNA reads as TGTGCCAGCAGCCTCTGGAGAGTAGCGGGGAGGGAGACCCAGTACTTC.

The V and J genes are TRBV28 and TRBJ2-7, with D possibly matching TRBD2 (6 bases). The CDR3 consists of 16 residues. Germline CDR1 is MDHEN and CDR2 is SYDVKM. V was cut by 4 bases and J by 1 base, with 17 bases left in between. The CDR3 DNA reads TGTGCCAGCAGTTCGAACGGGAGTCCGGTATCCTACGAGCAGTACTTC. It translates to CASSSNGSPVSYEQYF.

The chain links TRBV27 to TRBJ1-4; TRBD1 might be the D (5 bases). The CDR3 length is 14 residues. In germline, CDR1 is MNHEY, CDR2 SMNVEV (reference sequence). Trimming left V 6 bases short and J 7 bases short, with 15 bases between. This CDR3 is CASRDSGGGEKLFF. In DNA, the CDR3 is TGTGCCAGCAGAGACAGTGGGGGAGGTGAAAAACTGTTTTTT.

V is TRBV6-5 and J is TRBJ1-2, with TRBD1 identical over 8 bases. Trimming cost V 3 bases and J 8 bases; bases outside gene matches: 5. Germline V gives CDR1 MNHEY, CDR2 SVGAGI. The CDR3 loop spans 13 amino acids. As DNA, the CDR3 is TGTGCCAGCAGTTATAAACGGGACAGGGGCTACACCTTC. It is translated as CASSYKRDRGYTF.

This rearrangement joins TRBV24-1 to TRBJ2-3; D perhaps matches TRBD2 (5 bases). V lost 9 bases, J lost 7 bases, and 19 bases lay in between. CDR1 and CDR2 (germline): KGHDR, SFDVKD. The CDR3 is 14 residues long. In nucleotides, the CDR3 is TGTGCCACCCGGAGGTCGGGGATAGTAAATACGCAGTATTTT. As protein: CATRRSGIVNTQYF.